The 9 T cell receptor beta chains listed next were all sequenced from one sample in a study of blood T cells in healthy people across ages. Primed by a sample-barcoded 5' primer and a J-beta primer mix, a second PCR proceeded for about 7 to 11 cycles. MiXCR was run by TCRdb on the 5' RACE reads, yielding one entry per CDR3 protein. The sample includes hundreds of thousands of distinct CDR3 sequences, approximately 52% of them seen just once. The material sequenced was blood. The receptors derive from a woman older than 75 in good health.

The genes are TRBV7-9 and TRBJ1-3, with D possibly TRBD1 on 5 matching bases. The CDR3 spans 15 residues. Germline CDR1 reads SEHNR; CDR2 reads FQNEAQ (reference sequence). V lost 5 bases, J lost 4 bases, and 15 bases lay in between. The CDR3 nucleotides read TGTGCCAGCAGCCCCGGAAGAGGGGCAGGAAACACCATATATTTT. Its protein is CASSPGRGAGNTIYF.

The rearrangement uses TRBV7-8 and TRBJ1-5; D uncertain. The V end lost 2 bases, the J end lost 4 bases, and 12 bases lay between the germline ends. Germline CDR1 is SGHVS and CDR2 is FQNEAQ. The CDR3 length is 15 residues. CDR3 loop: CASSLLSDANQPQHF. For the CDR3, the DNA is TGTGCCAGCAGCTTACTCTCGGACGCTAATCAGCCCCAGCATTTT.

The chain joins TRBV30 to TRBJ1-6; D is possibly TRBD1 (5 bases). V was clipped by 1 base and J by 7 bases, with 14 bases between them. CDR3 length: 15 amino acids. The germline V gene has CDR1 GTSNPN and CDR2 SVGIG (reference sequence). CDR3 in DNA: TGTGCCTGGAGTGCCGGGACCCCCGGGAATTCACCCCTCCACTTT. Its protein is CAWSAGTPGNSPLHF.

This clonotype was picked up one time. The rearrangement joins TRBV7-2 to TRBJ1-2; TRBD1 might be the D (5 bases). Germline V gives CDR1 SGHTA, CDR2 FQGNSA. The CDR3 spans 13 residues. Trimming shortened V by 5 bases and J by 6 bases, and 13 bases separated the two germline ends. CDR3 bases: TGTGCCAGCAGCCTAGGGGAAAGGGATGGCTACACCTTC. It yields the protein CASSLGERDGYTF.

This clonotype has a handful of counts. The V call is TRBV2, the J call TRBJ2-1; 7 bases are shared with TRBD1. This CDR3 is 15 amino acids long. J was trimmed by 2 bases and V by 6 bases; bases with no gene match: 7. Germline V CDR1 and CDR2: SNHLY, FYNNEI. CDR3 in DNA: TGTGCCAGCAGCAAAACCGGGACAGCCTACAATGAGCAGTTCTTC. This codes for CASSKTGTAYNEQFF.

This clonotype showed up many times. V and J are TRBV5-1 and TRBJ1-1; no reliable D call. Germline-derived CDR1 and CDR2 are SGHRS and YFSETQ. The germline V and J ends were trimmed by 4 bases and 0 bases, with 16 bases remaining between them. The CDR3 is 16 residues long. The CDR3 region is CASSPRLGYLNTEAFF. The CDR3 region has the DNA TGCGCCAGCAGCCCCCGCTTGGGGTACCTGAACACTGAAGCTTTCTTT.

Turning to this clonotype: A read error may explain this, as a much larger clone is one base away. The chain is built from TRBV27 and TRBJ2-5; 7 bases map to TRBD1. CDR1 and CDR2 from the germline V gene are MNHEY and SMNVEV (reference sequence). This CDR3 has 14 residues. The CDR3, as DNA: TGTACCAGCTCCGGGACAGCTTACCAAGAGACCCAGTACTTC. Translated: CTSSGTAYQETQYF.

This clonotype was recorded at least ten times. The chain is built from TRBV27 and TRBJ2-5; 8 bases line up with TRBD1. The CDR3 has 13 residues. J gave up 5 bases and V 4 bases, and 3 bases lay outside the gene matches. Germline CDR1 is MNHEY and CDR2 is SMNVEV (reference sequence). Written as DNA, the CDR3 is TGTGCCAGCAGTTCCCGACAGGGGGAGACCCAGTACTTC. This codes for CASSSRQGETQYF.

This clonotype was seen many times. The rearrangement uses TRBV5-1 and TRBJ2-7; 11 bases map to TRBD2. This CDR3 region has 15 residues. V lost 4 bases and J lost 1; bases outside the gene matches: 4. Germline V gene sequence: CDR1 SGHRS, CDR2 YFSETQ. The CDR3 coding sequence is TGCGCCAGCAGCGCAATAGCGGGAGGGTCCTACGAGCAGTACTTC. Its protein product is CASSAIAGGSYEQYF.